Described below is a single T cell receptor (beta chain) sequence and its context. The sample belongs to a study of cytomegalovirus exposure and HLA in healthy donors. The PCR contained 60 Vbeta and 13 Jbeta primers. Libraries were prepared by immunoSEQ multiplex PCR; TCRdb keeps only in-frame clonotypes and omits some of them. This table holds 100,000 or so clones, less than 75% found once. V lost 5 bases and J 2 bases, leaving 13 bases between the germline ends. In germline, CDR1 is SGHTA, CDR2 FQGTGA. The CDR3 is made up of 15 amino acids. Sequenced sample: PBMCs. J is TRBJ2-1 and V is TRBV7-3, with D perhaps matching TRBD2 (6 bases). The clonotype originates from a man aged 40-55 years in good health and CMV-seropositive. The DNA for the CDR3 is TGTGCCAGCAGCCCCGCGGGCGGGGCCTACAATGAGCAGTTCTTC. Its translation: CASSPAGGAYNEQFF.